The T cell receptor beta chain described here comes from a study of T-cell memory formation after mild COVID-19. The CDR3 runs 15 residues. Trimming left V 5 bases short and J 3 bases short, with 16 bases between. In germline, CDR1 is DFQATT, CDR2 SNEGSKA (reference sequence). In TCRdb, the 5' RACE reads were re-called with MiXCR into one record per CDR3 protein. The sample shows 540,000 or so distinct CDR3 sequences, about a fifth of them seen only once. Sample: PBMCs or a T cell subset sorted from them (not recorded which). J is TRBJ1-4 and V is TRBV20-1; a weak D match, TRBD1 (5 bases). This receptor was obtained from an adult woman who had mild COVID-19 (a few samples of this study predate the infection). Cell type and time point are not known. The DNA for the CDR3 is TGCAGTGCTCCTCCCCGACAGATCGCTAATGAAAAACTGTTTTTT. It yields the protein CSAPPRQIANEKLFF.